This T cell receptor (beta chain) was identified in a study of blood T cell repertoires in COVID-19. In the source study's methods: Amplified reference gene primers provided the basis for estimating nucleated cell counts. The method was immunoSEQ multiplex PCR; TCRdb's version includes in-frame clones alone and lacks a portion of them. V, J and clone size were drawn from that table, and D and trimming were deduced from the DNA. The data contain about 46,000 clones, 70% to 90% of them singletons. The germline CDR1 and CDR2 sequences are SGHDN and FVKESK. The CDR3 contains 11 residues. The germline V and J ends were trimmed by 2 bases and 7 bases, with 5 bases remaining between them.

The V and J genes are TRBV14 and TRBJ2-5; D might be TRBD1 (5 bases). The sequenced sample consisted of peripheral blood. This TCR was sampled from a human donor in a cohort sampled during active COVID-19. The donor label of this sample is uncertain. DNA of the CDR3: TGTGCCAGCAGCCAAAGGGGGACCCAGTACTTC. Its protein product is CASSQRGTQYF.